This T cell receptor (beta chain) originates from a study of blood T cells in healthy people across ages. Overall study results and limits: Roughly linearly, TCR beta diversity per million T cells fell as age increased. Naive T cell percentage by flow cytometry tracked strongly with beta diversity. Diversity figures derived from one million T cells were judged to underestimate the true value.

The second PCR ran about 6 to 12 cycles with a sample-barcoded 5' primer and J-beta primers. TCRdb reanalysed the 5' RACE reads using MiXCR and keeps one entry per CDR3 protein. The repertoire holds 700,000 to 850,000 distinct CDR3 sequences, with 40% to 65% as singletons. There are 14 residues in the CDR3. Per the germline V gene, CDR1 is SGHTA and CDR2 is FQGNSA. With 8 bases clipped from V and 13 bases from J, the junction kept 9 bases outside the gene matches. As for this clonotype: Its target is not known.

This clonotype originated in a man aged 80 or over in good health. Material for sequencing was blood. The chain carries TRBV7-2 and TRBJ2-4; 15 nucleotides match TRBD2. This CDR3 is CASGGTSGRREQYF. The CDR3 bases are TGTGCCAGCGGAGGGACTAGCGGGAGGCGGGAGCAGTACTTC.